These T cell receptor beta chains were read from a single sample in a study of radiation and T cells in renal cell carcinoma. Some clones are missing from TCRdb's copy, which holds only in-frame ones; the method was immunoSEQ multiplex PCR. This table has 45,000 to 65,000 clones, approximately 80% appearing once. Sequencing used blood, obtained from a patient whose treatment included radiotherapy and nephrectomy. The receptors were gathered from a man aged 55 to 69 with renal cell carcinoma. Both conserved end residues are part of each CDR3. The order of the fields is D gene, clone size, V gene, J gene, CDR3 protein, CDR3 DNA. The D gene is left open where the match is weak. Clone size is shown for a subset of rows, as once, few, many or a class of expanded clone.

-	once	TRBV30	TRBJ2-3	CAWTQNGADTQYF	TGTGCCTGGACCCAAAACGGGGCAGATACGCAGTATTTT
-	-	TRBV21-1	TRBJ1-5	CASSKGEPNTNQPQHF	TGTGCCAGCAGCAAAGGCGAGCCCAACACCAATCAGCCCCAGCATTTT
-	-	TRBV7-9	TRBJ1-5	CASSQGFGNQPQHF	TGTGCCAGCAGTCAGGGGTTTGGCAATCAGCCCCAGCATTTT
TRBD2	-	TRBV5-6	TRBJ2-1	CASSLRRASGDNEQFF	TGTGCCAGCAGCTTGAGAAGGGCTAGCGGAGACAATGAGCAGTTCTTC
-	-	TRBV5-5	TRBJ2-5	CASSSVGEETQYF	TGTGCCAGCAGTTCGGTGGGGGAAGAGACCCAGTACTTC
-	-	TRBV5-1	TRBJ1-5	CASSWGVGRNQPQHF	TGCGCCAGCAGCTGGGGGGTAGGGCGCAATCAGCCCCAGCATTTT
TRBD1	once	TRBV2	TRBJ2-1	CASRESPGGGSGFF	TGTGCCAGCCGAGAGAGCCCAGGGGGCGGTTCTGGGTTCTTC
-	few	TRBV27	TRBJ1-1	CASSLWGGEAFF	TGTGCCAGCAGTTTATGGGGGGGTGAAGCTTTCTTT
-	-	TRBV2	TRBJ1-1	CASSEAAGSKAFF	TGTGCCAGCAGTGAAGCCGCAGGGAGCAAAGCTTTCTTT
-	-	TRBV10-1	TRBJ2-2	CASSVGSGELFF	TGCGCCAGCAGTGTGGGTTCCGGGGAGCTGTTTTTT
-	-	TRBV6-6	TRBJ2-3	CASSYSTGAGDTQYF	TGTGCCAGCAGTTACTCGACGGGGGCTGGGGATACGCAGTATTTT
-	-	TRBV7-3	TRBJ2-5	CASSLSNSQETQYF	TGTGCCAGCAGCTTGAGTAACAGTCAAGAGACCCAGTACTTC
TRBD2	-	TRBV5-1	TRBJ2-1	CASSLFRLADDNEQFF	TGCGCCAGCAGCTTGTTCCGACTAGCGGACGACAATGAGCAGTTCTTC
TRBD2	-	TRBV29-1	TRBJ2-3	CSVDGLAGGPDTQYF	TGCAGCGTCGATGGACTAGCGGGAGGGCCGGATACGCAGTATTTT